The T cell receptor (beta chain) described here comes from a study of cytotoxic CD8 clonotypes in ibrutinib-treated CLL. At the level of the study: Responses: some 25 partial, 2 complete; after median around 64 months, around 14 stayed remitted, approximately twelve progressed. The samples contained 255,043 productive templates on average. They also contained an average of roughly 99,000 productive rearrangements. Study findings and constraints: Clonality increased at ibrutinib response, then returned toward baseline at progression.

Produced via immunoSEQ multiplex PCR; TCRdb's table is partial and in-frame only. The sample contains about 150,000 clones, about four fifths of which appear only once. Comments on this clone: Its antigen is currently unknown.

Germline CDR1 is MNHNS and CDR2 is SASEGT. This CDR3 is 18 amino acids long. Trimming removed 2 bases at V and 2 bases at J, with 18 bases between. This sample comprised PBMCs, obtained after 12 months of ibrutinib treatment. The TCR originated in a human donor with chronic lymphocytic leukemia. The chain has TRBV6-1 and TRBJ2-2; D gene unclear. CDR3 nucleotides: TGTGCCAGCAGTGAATATACCTGGGATTACCTCAACACCGGGGAGCTGTTTTTT. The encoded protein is CASSEYTWDYLNTGELFF.